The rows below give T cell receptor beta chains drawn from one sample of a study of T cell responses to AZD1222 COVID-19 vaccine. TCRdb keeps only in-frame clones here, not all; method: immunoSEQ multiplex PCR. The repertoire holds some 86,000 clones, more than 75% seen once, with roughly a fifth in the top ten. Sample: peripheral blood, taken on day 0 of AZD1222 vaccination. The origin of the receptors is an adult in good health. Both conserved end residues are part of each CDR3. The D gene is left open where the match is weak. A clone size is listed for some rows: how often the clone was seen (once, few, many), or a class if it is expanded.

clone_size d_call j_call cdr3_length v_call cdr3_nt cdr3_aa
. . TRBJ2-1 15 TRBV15 TGTGCCACCAGCAGAGGTGGGGCGGGATACAATGAGCAGTTCTTC CATSRGGAGYNEQFF
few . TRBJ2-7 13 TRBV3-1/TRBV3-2 TGTGCCAGCAGCCAAGGGGGGGCACACGAGCAGTACTTC CASSQGGAHEQYF
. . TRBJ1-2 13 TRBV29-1 TGCAGCGTTGGTGACAGTTCGTTCTATGGCTACACCTTC CSVGDSSFYGYTF
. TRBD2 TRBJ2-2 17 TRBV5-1 TGCGCCAGCAGCAAGACTAGCGGGGGGGCGAACACCGGGGAGCTGTTTTTT CASSKTSGGANTGELFF
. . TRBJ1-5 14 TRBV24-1 TGTGCCACCAGTGACCCTTATAGCAATCAGCCCCAGCATTTT CATSDPYSNQPQHF
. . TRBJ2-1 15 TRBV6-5 TGTGCCAGCAGGGATCCAGGGAGCCCCTACAATGAGCAGTTCTTC CASRDPGSPYNEQFF
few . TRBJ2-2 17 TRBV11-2 TGTGCCAGCACCACCGAGGCAGGAGTTCAGGGGACCGGGGAGCTGTTTTTT CASTTEAGVQGTGELFF
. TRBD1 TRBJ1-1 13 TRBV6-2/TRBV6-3 TGTGCCAGCAGTCGGACAGGGAACACTGAAGCTTTCTTT CASSRTGNTEAFF
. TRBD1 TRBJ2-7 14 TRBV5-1 TGCGCCAGCAGCTTGGAGGACAGGGGCTACGAGCAGTACTTC CASSLEDRGYEQYF
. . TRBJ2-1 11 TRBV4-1 TGCGCCAGCAGCCAAGAGATTGAGCAGTTCTTC CASSQEIEQFF
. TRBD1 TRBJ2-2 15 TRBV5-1 TGCGCCAGCGCGGAAGCAGGGGGCGACACCGGGGAGCTGTTTTTT CASAEAGGDTGELFF
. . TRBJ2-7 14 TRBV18 TGTGCCAGCTCACGCCGGGACTCGTCCTACGAGCAGTACTTC CASSRRDSSYEQYF
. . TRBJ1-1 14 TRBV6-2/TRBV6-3 TGTGCCAGCAGTACCCGGGAGGGGAACACTGAAGCTTTCTTT CASSTREGNTEAFF
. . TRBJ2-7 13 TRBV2 TGTGCCAGCAGTGTTCACAGCTCCTACGAGCAGTACTTC CASSVHSSYEQYF
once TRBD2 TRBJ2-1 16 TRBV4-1 TGCGCCAGCAGCCGCGACACCTGGCGGGGGAGGGATGAGCAGTTCTTC CASSRDTWRGRDEQFF
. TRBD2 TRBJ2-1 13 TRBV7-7 TGTGCCAGCAGCCGACTAGCGCAAAATGAGCAGTTCTTC CASSRLAQNEQFF
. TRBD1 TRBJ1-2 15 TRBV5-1 TGCGCCAGCAGGGATCCCGGGACAGCTAACTATGGCTACACCTTC CASRDPGTANYGYTF
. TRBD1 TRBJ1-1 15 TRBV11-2 TGTGCCAGCAGTCCTATACAGGGGCCGAACACTGAAGCTTTCTTT CASSPIQGPNTEAFF
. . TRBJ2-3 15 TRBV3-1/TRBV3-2 TGTGCCAGCAGCCAAGATGGACAAATCACAGATACGCAGTATTTT CASSQDGQITDTQYF
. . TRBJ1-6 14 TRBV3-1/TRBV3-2 TGTGCCAGCAGCCATTCTGGGGAGAATTCACCCCTCCACTTT CASSHSGENSPLHF
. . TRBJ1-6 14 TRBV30 TGTGCCTGGGGTACCGCCCACCGGAATTCACCCCTCCACTTT CAWGTAHRNSPLHF
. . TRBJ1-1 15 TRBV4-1 TGCGCCAGCAGCCATTCTAGGACAGTGAACACTGAAGCTTTCTTT CASSHSRTVNTEAFF